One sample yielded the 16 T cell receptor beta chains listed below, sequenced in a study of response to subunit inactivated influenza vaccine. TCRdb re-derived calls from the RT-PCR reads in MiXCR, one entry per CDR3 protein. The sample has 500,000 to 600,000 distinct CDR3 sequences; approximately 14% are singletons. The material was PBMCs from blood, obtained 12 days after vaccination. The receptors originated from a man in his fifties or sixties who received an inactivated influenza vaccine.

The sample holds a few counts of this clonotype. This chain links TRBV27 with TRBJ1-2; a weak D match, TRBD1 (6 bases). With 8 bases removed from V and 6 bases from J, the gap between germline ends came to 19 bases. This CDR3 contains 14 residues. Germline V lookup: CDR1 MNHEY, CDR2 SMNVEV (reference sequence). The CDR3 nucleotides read TGTGCCAGCTCCCGGGACAAGTATGTACATGGCTACACCTTC. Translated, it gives CASSRDKYVHGYTF.

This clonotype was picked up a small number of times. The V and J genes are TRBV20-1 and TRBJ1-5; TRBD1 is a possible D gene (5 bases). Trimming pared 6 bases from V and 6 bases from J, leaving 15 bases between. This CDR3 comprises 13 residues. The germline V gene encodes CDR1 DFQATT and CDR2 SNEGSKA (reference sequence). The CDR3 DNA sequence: TGCAGTGCGTCGGGCAGGGCGACTCAGCCCCAGCATTTT. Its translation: CSASGRATQPQHF.

CDR3 DNA: TGTGCCAGCACCTCCAGGACCGATTTGAAGTTCTTC. Translation: CASTSRTDLKFF. The rearrangement uses TRBV12-3 or TRBV12-4 and TRBJ2-1; D is ambiguous. V lost 7 bases and J lost 14, with 18 bases in between. The CDR3 length is 12 residues.

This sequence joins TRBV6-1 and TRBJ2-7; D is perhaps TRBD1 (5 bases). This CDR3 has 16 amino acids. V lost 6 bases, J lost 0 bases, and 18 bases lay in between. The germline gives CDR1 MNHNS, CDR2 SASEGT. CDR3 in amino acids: CASSRKTVLSSYEQYF. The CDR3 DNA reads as TGTGCCAGCAGCCGTAAGACAGTTTTGAGCTCCTACGAGCAGTACTTC.

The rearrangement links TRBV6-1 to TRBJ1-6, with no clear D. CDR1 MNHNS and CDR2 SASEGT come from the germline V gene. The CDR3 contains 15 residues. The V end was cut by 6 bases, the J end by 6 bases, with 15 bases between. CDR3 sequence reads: CASRRPADPNSPLHF. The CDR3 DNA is TGTGCCAGCAGGCGACCGGCAGATCCTAATTCACCCCTCCACTTT.

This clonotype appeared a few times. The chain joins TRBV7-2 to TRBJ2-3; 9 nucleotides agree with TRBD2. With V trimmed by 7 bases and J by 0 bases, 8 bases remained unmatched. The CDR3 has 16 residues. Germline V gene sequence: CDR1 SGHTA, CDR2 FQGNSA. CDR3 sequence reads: CASKSLAGSSTDTQYF. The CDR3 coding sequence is TGTGCCAGCAAAAGCCTAGCGGGGTCTAGCACAGATACGCAGTATTTT.

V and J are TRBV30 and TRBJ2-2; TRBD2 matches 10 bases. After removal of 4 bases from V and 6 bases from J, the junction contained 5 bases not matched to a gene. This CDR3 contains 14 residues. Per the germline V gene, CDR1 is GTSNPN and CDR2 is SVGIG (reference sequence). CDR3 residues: CAWNGLAVPGELFF. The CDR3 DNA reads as TGTGCCTGGAACGGACTAGCGGTCCCCGGGGAGCTGTTTTTT.

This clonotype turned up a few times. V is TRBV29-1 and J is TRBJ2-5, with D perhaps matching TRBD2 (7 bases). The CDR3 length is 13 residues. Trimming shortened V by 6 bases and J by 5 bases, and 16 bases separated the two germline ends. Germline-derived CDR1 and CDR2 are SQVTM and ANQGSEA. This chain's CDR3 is CSVRGGGWETQYF. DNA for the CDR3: TGCAGCGTACGGGGCGGGGGCTGGGAGACCCAGTACTTC.

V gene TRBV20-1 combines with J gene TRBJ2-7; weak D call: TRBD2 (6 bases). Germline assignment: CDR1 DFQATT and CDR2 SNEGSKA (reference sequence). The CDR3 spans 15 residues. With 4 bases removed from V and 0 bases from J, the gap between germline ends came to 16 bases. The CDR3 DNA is TGCAGTGCTAATGCCCCGGGACTGGACTCCTACGAGCAGTACTTC. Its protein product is CSANAPGLDSYEQYF.

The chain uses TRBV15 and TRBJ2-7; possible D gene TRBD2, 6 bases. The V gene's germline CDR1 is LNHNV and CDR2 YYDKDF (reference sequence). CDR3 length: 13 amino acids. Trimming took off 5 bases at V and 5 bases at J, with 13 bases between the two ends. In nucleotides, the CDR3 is TGTGCCACCAGCTCCCAAGGCGGGGACGAGCAGTACTTC. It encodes CATSSQGGDEQYF.

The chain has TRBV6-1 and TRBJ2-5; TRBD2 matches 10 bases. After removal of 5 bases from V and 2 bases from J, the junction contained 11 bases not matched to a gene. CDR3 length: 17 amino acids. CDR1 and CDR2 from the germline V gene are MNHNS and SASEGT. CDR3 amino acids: CASSRTSGLGGQETQYF. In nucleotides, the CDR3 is TGTGCCAGCAGTCGGACTAGCGGACTAGGGGGGCAAGAGACCCAGTACTTC.

The CDR3 loop is CASSSNGDQPQHF. Written as DNA, the CDR3 is TGTGCCAGCAGTTCCAACGGCGATCAGCCCCAGCATTTT. The genes are TRBV6-5 and TRBJ1-5, with D hard to call. Germline V gene data show CDR1 as MNHEY and CDR2 as SVGAGI. Trimming took 4 bases from V and 5 from J, leaving 9 bases between them. The CDR3 length is 13 residues.

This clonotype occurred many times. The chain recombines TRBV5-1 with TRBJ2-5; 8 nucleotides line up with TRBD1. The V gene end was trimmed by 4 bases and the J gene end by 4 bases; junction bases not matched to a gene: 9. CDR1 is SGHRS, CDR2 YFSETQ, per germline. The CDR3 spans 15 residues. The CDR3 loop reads CASSPGQGGRETQYF. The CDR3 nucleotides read TGCGCCAGCAGCCCTGGACAGGGAGGCAGAGAGACCCAGTACTTC.

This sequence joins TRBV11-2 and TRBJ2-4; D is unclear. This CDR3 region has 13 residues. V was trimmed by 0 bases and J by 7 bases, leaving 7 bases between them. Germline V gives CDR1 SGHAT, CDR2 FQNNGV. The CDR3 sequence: CASSLEARNIQYF. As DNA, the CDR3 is TGTGCCAGCAGCTTAGAGGCGCGGAACATTCAGTACTTC.

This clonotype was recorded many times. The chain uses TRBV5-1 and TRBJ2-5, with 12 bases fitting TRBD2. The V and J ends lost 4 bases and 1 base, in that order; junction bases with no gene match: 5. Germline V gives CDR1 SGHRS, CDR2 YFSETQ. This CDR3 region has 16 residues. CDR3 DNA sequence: TGCGCCAGCAGCCCGGGACTAGCGGGCACCCAAGAGACCCAGTACTTC. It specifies CASSPGLAGTQETQYF.

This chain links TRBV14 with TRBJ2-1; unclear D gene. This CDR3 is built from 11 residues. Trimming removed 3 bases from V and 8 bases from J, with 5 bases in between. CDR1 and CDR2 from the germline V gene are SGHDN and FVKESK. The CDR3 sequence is CASSHGDEQFF. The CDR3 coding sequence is TGTGCCAGCAGCCATGGGGATGAGCAGTTCTTC.